These 32 T cell receptor beta chains originate from one sample sequenced in a study of blood T cell repertoires in COVID-19. The repertoire was sequenced with immunoSEQ multiplex PCR; TCRdb's copy has only in-frame clones and lacks some. Found here are approximately 150,000 clones, around 83% of them singletons; the top ten hold 15%. The material sequenced was PBMCs or T cells enriched from blood (not recorded which). The receptors here all came from a man in his forties or fifties who had recovered from COVID-19.

CDR3 sequence: CASSLSGVITDTQYF. The CDR3 DNA follows: TGTGCCAGCAGCTTAAGCGGGGTGATCACAGATACGCAGTATTTT. The chain uses TRBV7-2 and TRBJ2-3; 7 positions match TRBD2. CDR3 length equals 15 residues. Germline V CDR1 and CDR2: SGHTA, FQGNSA. J lost 2 bases, V lost 2 bases, and 4 bases had no gene match.

The genes are TRBV29-1 and TRBJ1-1; 7 nucleotides match TRBD1. From germline, CDR1 is SQVTM and CDR2 ANQGSEA. Unmatched junction bases numbered 9, after V lost 4 bases and J lost 1 base. The CDR3 has 15 residues. Written as DNA, the CDR3 is TGCAGCGTTGGCGGATCCGGGACAGCGAACACTGAAGCTTTCTTT. Translating it yields CSVGGSGTANTEAFF.

The chain couples TRBV5-1 to TRBJ1-2; 8 positions match TRBD1. V gave up 4 bases and J gave up 0 bases; unmatched junction bases: 8. This CDR3 is built from 16 residues. From germline, CDR1 is SGHRS and CDR2 YFSETQ. This CDR3 is CASSHALQGANYGYTF. The CDR3 DNA is TGCGCCAGCAGCCACGCCTTACAGGGGGCTAACTATGGCTACACCTTC.

J is TRBJ2-3 and V is TRBV5-4; D gene uncertain. Germline V CDR1 and CDR2: SGHNT, YYREEE (reference sequence). The V end was cut by 3 bases, the J end by 2 bases, with 16 bases between. The CDR3 has 16 amino acids. This CDR3 is CASSSEGGSFTDTQYF. CDR3 nucleotides: TGTGCCAGCAGCTCGGAAGGCGGCAGCTTCACAGATACGCAGTATTTT.

The chain employs TRBV4-2 and TRBJ1-3; D unclear. This CDR3 contains 16 residues. CDR1 and CDR2 (germline): LGHNA, YNFKEQ. The ends were cut back, 1 base at V and 2 bases at J, with 12 bases in the middle. CDR3 loop: CASSQALLAAGNTIYF. For the CDR3, the DNA is TGTGCCAGCAGCCAAGCTCTTTTAGCCGCTGGAAACACCATATATTTT.

This clone is a singleton in its sample. The V and J genes are TRBV3-1 (or the pseudogene TRBV3-2) and TRBJ1-2; weak D call: TRBD1 (5 bases). The ends were cut back, 6 bases at V and 7 bases at J, with 18 bases in the middle. Germline CDR1 LGHDT, CDR2 YNNKEL (reference sequence). The CDR3 runs to 14 residues. CDR3 sequence (DNA): TGTGCCAGCAGACCTACGGGGGGGAACGTTGGCTACACCTTC. Encoded protein: CASRPTGGNVGYTF.

This clone was seen only once. The chain uses TRBV5-6 and TRBJ2-2, with TRBD2 matching 11 bases. The CDR3 totals 17 residues. V was clipped by 4 bases and J by 5 bases; unmatched bases: 10. The germline V gene has CDR1 SGHDT and CDR2 YYEEEE. In DNA, the CDR3 is TGTGCCAGCAGCGCGAGGCTAGCGGGGGGACCTACCGGGGAGCTGTTTTTT. This gives the protein CASSARLAGGPTGELFF.

This chain uses TRBV7-3 with TRBJ1-1; tentatively, D is TRBD1 (6 bases). V gave up 5 bases and J gave up 4 bases, with 17 bases separating them. The CDR3 is 15 residues long. The germline V gene has CDR1 SGHTA and CDR2 FQGTGA. The CDR3 protein is CASSRLGQGLTEAFF. The DNA of the CDR3 is TGTGCCAGCAGCAGATTGGGGCAGGGGCTCACTGAAGCTTTCTTT. Full variable domain (remainder filled in from reference TRBV7-3 and TRBJ1-1): GAGVSQTPSNKVTEKGKYVELRCDPISGHTALYWYRQSLGQGPEFLIYFQGTGAADDSGLPNDRFFAVRPEGSVSTLKIQRTERGDSAVYLCASSRLGQGLTEAFFGQGTRLTVV.

The V call is TRBV7-2, the J call TRBJ2-1, with 11 bases aligning to TRBD2. Germline CDR1 reads SGHTA; CDR2 reads FQGNSA. The CDR3 has 15 amino acids. V gave up 4 bases and J gave up 6 bases; unmatched junction bases: 5. This CDR3 reads CASSSPGLAVNEQFF. CDR3 DNA sequence: TGTGCCAGCAGCTCGCCGGGACTAGCGGTCAATGAGCAGTTCTTC. The entire variable domain, with the rest obtained from reference TRBV7-2 and TRBJ2-1, is as follows: GAGVSQSPSNKVTEKGKDVELRCDPISGHTALYWYRQSLGQGLEFLIYFQGNSAPDKSGLPSDRFSAERTGGSVSTLTIQRTQQEDSAVYLCASSSPGLAVNEQFFGPGTRLTVL.

This clone has just one count. CDR3 coding DNA: TGTGCCAGCAGGAAGACAGGGAACTATGGCTACACCTTC. Translating it yields CASRKTGNYGYTF. The chain recombines TRBV12-3 or TRBV12-4 with TRBJ1-2, with 7 bases fitting TRBD1. The length of the CDR3 is 13 residues. The V segment lost 6 bases and the J segment 2 bases; nucleotides outside the gene matches: 3.

The chain has TRBV19 and TRBJ1-6; TRBD1 matches at 7 bases. The trim removed 2 bases at V and 7 bases at J, leaving 5 bases unmatched. Germline V CDR1 and CDR2: LNHDA, SQIVND (reference sequence). This CDR3 comprises 15 residues. The CDR3 sequence: CASSIKTGTNSPLHF. CDR3 bases: TGTGCCAGTAGTATAAAGACAGGGACGAATTCACCCCTCCACTTT.

This sequence joins TRBV7-2 and TRBJ1-6; TRBD1 might be the D (5 bases). The CDR3 totals 14 residues. Germline values: CDR1 SGHTA, CDR2 FQGNSA. V was cut by 2 bases and J by 11 bases, with 13 bases left in between. The CDR3 spells CASSLSGLGPPLHF. The CDR3 nucleotides read TGTGCCAGCAGCTTATCCGGGTTGGGGCCACCCCTCCACTTT.

This chain connects TRBV5-1 to TRBJ1-1; D may be TRBD1 (5 bases). Germline-derived CDR1 and CDR2 are SGHRS and YFSETQ. V was shortened by 2 bases and J by 5 bases, with 13 bases between the two germline ends. The CDR3 runs 14 residues. DNA for the CDR3: TGCGCCAGCAGCTTCCAGGGTGATGGAACTGAAGCTTTCTTT. This codes for CASSFQGDGTEAFF.

The chain recombines TRBV7-9 with TRBJ1-5; D not resolved. There are 14 residues in the CDR3. Germline CDR1 reads SEHNR; CDR2 reads FQNEAQ (reference sequence). V lost 1 base to trimming and J lost 5 bases, with 9 bases between them. CDR3 sequence: CASSLDSTHQPQHF. The CDR3 nucleotides are TGTGCCAGCAGCTTAGACAGCACCCATCAGCCCCAGCATTTT.

This chain uses TRBV7-3 with TRBJ2-2, with D maybe TRBD1 (6 bases). The germline V gene encodes CDR1 SGHTA and CDR2 FQGTGA. The CDR3 sequence is 14 residues long. Trimming left V 5 bases short and J 6 bases short, with 13 bases between. Here the CDR3 reads CASSAKQGPGELFF. As DNA, the CDR3 is TGTGCCAGCAGCGCAAAACAGGGTCCCGGGGAGCTGTTTTTT.

This sequence joins TRBV7-9 and TRBJ1-2, with 9 bases lining up with TRBD1. CDR3 length: 15 amino acids. After removal of 1 base from V and 6 bases from J, the junction contained 6 bases not matched to a gene. Per germline, CDR1 SEHNR and CDR2 FQNEAQ (reference sequence). The DNA of the CDR3 is TGTGCCAGCAGCTTAGGGCGGACAGGGGTGGATGGCTACACCTTC. Protein product: CASSLGRTGVDGYTF.

The V and J genes are TRBV7-9 and TRBJ1-2; 9 bases line up with TRBD1. Trimming took 5 bases from V and 6 from J; bases not matched to a gene: 7. Germline V gene lookup returns CDR1 SEHNR and CDR2 FQNEAQ (reference sequence). CDR3 size: 14 residues. CDR3 amino acids: CASSSSTGGDGYTF. CDR3 coding DNA: TGTGCCAGCAGCAGCTCGACAGGGGGGGATGGCTACACCTTC.

The genes are TRBV18 and TRBJ1-2, with 8 bases identical to TRBD1. The CDR3 is 17 residues long. J lost 5 bases, V lost 1 base, and 12 bases had no gene match. Germline V CDR1 and CDR2: KGHSH, LQKENI. CDR3 amino acids: CASSPRTGGTPSYGYTF. For the CDR3, the DNA is TGTGCCAGCTCACCACGCACAGGGGGGACCCCAAGTTATGGCTACACCTTC.

This chain links TRBV3-1 (or the pseudogene TRBV3-2) with TRBJ2-7; the D is unclear. This CDR3 has 15 residues. V lost 0 bases and J lost 0, with 9 bases in between. Germline CDR1 and CDR2: LGHDT and YNNKEL (reference sequence). In DNA, the CDR3 is TGTGCCAGCAGCCAAGATGGAACAGTCTCCTACGAGCAGTACTTC. As protein: CASSQDGTVSYEQYF.

This clone showed up just once. This sequence joins TRBV5-1 and TRBJ2-1, with D perhaps TRBD1 (6 bases). The CDR3 length is 15 residues. Trimming removed 0 bases at V and 9 bases at J, with 16 bases between. The germline gives CDR1 SGHRS, CDR2 YFSETQ. The CDR3 spells CASSLEGGQTLEQFF. The CDR3 DNA reads TGCGCCAGCAGCTTGGAGGGCGGACAGACTCTTGAGCAGTTCTTC.

This chain uses TRBV27 with TRBJ1-2, with TRBD1 matching over 7 bases. The CDR3 runs to 13 residues. With 8 bases clipped from V and 2 bases from J, the junction kept 5 bases outside the gene matches. The germline CDR1 and CDR2 sequences are MNHEY and SMNVEV (reference sequence). CDR3 in amino acids: CASGTVKNYGYTF. The CDR3 DNA sequence: TGTGCCAGCGGGACAGTAAAAAACTATGGCTACACCTTC.

The chain couples TRBV19 to TRBJ1-2, with D possibly being TRBD1 (6 bases). The germline V gene encodes CDR1 LNHDA and CDR2 SQIVND (reference sequence). Trimming left V 1 base short and J 1 base short, with 13 bases between. The length of the CDR3 is 16 residues. The CDR3 nucleotides are TGTGCCAGTAGTATAGTCAGGGGTCGGGGTAACTATGGCTACACCTTC. The encoded protein is CASSIVRGRGNYGYTF.

The chain combines TRBV7-9 with TRBJ1-1, with a tentative D call TRBD1 (6 bases). Looked up from germline, CDR1 is SEHNR and CDR2 is FQNEAQ (reference sequence). The V gene lost 5 bases and the J gene lost 1 base, with 11 bases spanning the gap. CDR3 size: 14 residues. CDR3 protein: CASSLQGPNTEAFF. The CDR3 DNA is TGTGCCAGCAGCCTTCAGGGGCCGAACACTGAAGCTTTCTTT.

This chain uses TRBV5-5 with TRBJ1-5, with 7 bases aligning to TRBD1. The CDR3 runs 14 residues. With V trimmed by 3 bases and J by 4 bases, 4 bases remained unmatched. The germline CDR1 and CDR2 sequences are SGHKS and YYEKEE (reference sequence). CDR3 residues: CASSSGTANQPQHF. Here the CDR3 DNA reads TGTGCCAGCAGCTCGGGGACAGCTAATCAGCCCCAGCATTTT.

The chain combines TRBV24-1 with TRBJ2-3, with TRBD2 matching over 7 bases. The CDR3 is 17 residues long. Germline V lookup: CDR1 KGHDR, CDR2 SFDVKD. V was pared by 2 bases and J by 0 bases, with 7 bases of the junction left unmatched. The DNA of the CDR3 is TGTGCCACCAGTGATTCTTCAGCGGGGACTAGCACAGATACGCAGTATTTT. Translation: CATSDSSAGTSTDTQYF.

The V and J genes are TRBV18 and TRBJ1-1; TRBD1 agrees at 7 bases. This CDR3 contains 16 residues. Losses at the gene ends were 3 bases for V and 1 base for J; bases not matched to a gene: 8. Looked up from germline, CDR1 is KGHSH and CDR2 is LQKENI. The CDR3 loop reads CASSPTRRGPNTEAFF. The CDR3 DNA follows: TGTGCCAGCTCACCGACAAGGAGGGGGCCGAACACTGAAGCTTTCTTT.

The rearrangement uses TRBV18 and TRBJ1-4; tentatively, D is TRBD1 (6 bases). The germline V and J ends were trimmed by 5 bases and 8 bases, with 21 bases remaining between them. The CDR3 covers 16 residues. The V gene's germline CDR1 is KGHSH and CDR2 LQKENI. CDR3: CASSETYRDRNEKLFF. CDR3 sequence (DNA): TGTGCCAGCTCAGAAACTTACAGGGACCGCAACGAAAAACTGTTTTTT.

In its sample, this clone was seen once. The genes are TRBV19 and TRBJ1-6; D might be TRBD1 (6 bases). Trimming removed 6 bases at V and 5 bases at J, with 17 bases between. This CDR3 is 16 amino acids long. Germline V gene data show CDR1 as LNHDA and CDR2 as SQIVND (reference sequence). The CDR3 sequence is CASSDGGGGNNSPLHF. The DNA for the CDR3 is TGTGCCAGTAGCGACGGGGGGGGCGGAAATAATTCACCCCTCCACTTT.

The gene calls are TRBV6-1 and TRBJ2-1; 8 nucleotides agree with TRBD2. Trimming took 2 bases from V and 7 from J; bases not matched to a gene: 10. This CDR3 comprises 16 residues. From germline, CDR1 is MNHNS and CDR2 SASEGT. This CDR3 is CASSERGSGVENEQFF. The CDR3 region has the DNA TGTGCCAGCAGTGAACGTGGTAGCGGGGTTGAAAATGAGCAGTTCTTC.

V and J are TRBV19 and TRBJ1-2; D may be TRBD1 (6 bases). V lost 7 bases to trimming and J lost 4 bases, with 13 bases between them. CDR1 is LNHDA, CDR2 SQIVND, per germline (reference sequence). The CDR3 runs to 13 residues. The CDR3 loop is CASNRDGSYGYTF. CDR3 coding DNA: TGTGCCAGTAACAGGGACGGCTCCTATGGCTACACCTTC.

The chain couples TRBV5-1 to TRBJ2-1; TRBD1 aligns across 9 bases. V lost 0 bases, J lost 12 bases, and 7 bases stayed unmatched. CDR3 length: 14 residues. Germline V gene lookup returns CDR1 SGHRS and CDR2 YFSETQ. This CDR3 is CASSLVPGQGAQFF. In DNA form, the CDR3 reads TGCGCCAGCAGCTTGGTGCCGGGACAGGGAGCGCAGTTCTTC.

This clone was found once. The CDR3 coding sequence is TGCGCCCGCCGCCAAGATTTCGCCGGGCCCGGGGTAGGGGGGGCCAACGTCCTGACTTTC. Protein sequence: CARRQDFAGPGVGGANVLTF. The V and J genes are TRBV4-1 and TRBJ2-6, with D tentatively TRBD2 (5 bases). The V and J ends lost 11 bases and 4 bases respectively, with 33 bases between them. The CDR3 has 20 residues. Germline CDR1 reads MGHRA; CDR2 reads YSYEKL.